This TCR beta chain was observed in a study of blood T cell repertoires in COVID-19. Study as a whole: The cDNA or gDNA used as material had been derived from T cells, B-cell-depleted T cells, or PBMCs.

CDR1 MDHEN and CDR2 SYDVKM come from the germline V gene. This CDR3 contains 13 residues. Trimming pared 1 base from V and 7 bases from J, leaving 8 bases between. Original processing methods: Using reference gene primer amplification, nucleated cell counts were estimated. The assay was immunoSEQ multiplex PCR, and TCRdb's table has in-frame clones only and misses some. Clone size and V and J calls were adopted from that table, with D and trimming inferred from the DNA. This repertoire shows roughly 140,000 clones, about four fifths found once; its top ten account for approximately 6.1%. The sequence came from a human donor in a cohort sampled during active COVID-19. The rearrangement joins TRBV28 to TRBJ1-3; D is perhaps TRBD1 (5 bases). Sample: peripheral blood. In nucleotides, the CDR3 is TGTGCCAGCAGTTTATTAGGGGTTAACACCATATATTTT. As protein: CASSLLGVNTIYF.